The 19 T cell receptor beta chains below were found in one sample sequenced in a study of blood T cell repertoires in COVID-19. The repertoire was sequenced with immunoSEQ multiplex PCR; TCRdb's copy has only in-frame clones and lacks some. The sample lists 450,000 or so clones, less than 95% seen once, with less than 0.75% in the top ten. Sequencing was carried out using PBMCs or T cells enriched from blood (not recorded which). These receptors originate from a man younger than 35 who had recovered from COVID-19.

The chain joins TRBV5-1 to TRBJ2-7; 11 nucleotides match TRBD2. Germline loops: CDR1 SGHRS, CDR2 YFSETQ. CDR3 size: 14 residues. Trimming cost V 4 bases and J 6 bases; bases outside gene matches: 6. CDR3 bases: TGCGCCAGCAGCCCTGTAGCGGGAGGGGGCGAGCAGTACTTC. Protein: CASSPVAGGGEQYF.

The chain combines TRBV24-1 with TRBJ2-1; 13 nucleotides line up with TRBD2. Germline-derived CDR1 and CDR2 are KGHDR and SFDVKD. The CDR3 is made up of 18 amino acids. V shed 1 base, J shed 7 bases, and the junction held 9 bases outside the gene matches. The CDR3 protein is CATSDLPRTSGRGNEQFF. The CDR3 DNA reads as TGTGCCACCAGTGATTTACCGAGGACTAGCGGGAGAGGGAATGAGCAGTTCTTC.

The V and J genes are TRBV6-5 and TRBJ1-2; 7 bases agree with TRBD1. The CDR3 has 14 amino acids. The V gene's germline CDR1 is MNHEY and CDR2 SVGAGI. Trimming at V came to 4 bases and at J to 5 bases, leaving 7 bases not matched to a gene. CDR3: CASSSRLQGYGYTF. CDR3 sequence (DNA): TGTGCCAGCAGTTCTCGCCTACAGGGGTATGGCTACACCTTC.

The chain uses TRBV6-1 and TRBJ1-2; 7 bases line up with TRBD1. Germline V lookup: CDR1 MNHNS, CDR2 SASEGT. The CDR3 is made up of 16 amino acids. After removal of 2 bases from V and 5 bases from J, the junction contained 11 bases not matched to a gene. DNA for the CDR3: TGTGCCAGCAGTGAACCTCTCCTCGGGACAGAGTATGGCTACACCTTC. This codes for CASSEPLLGTEYGYTF.

The chain joins TRBV2 to TRBJ2-1; no reliable D call. The length of the CDR3 is 14 residues. The germline V gene encodes CDR1 SNHLY and CDR2 FYNNEI. V lost 7 bases to trimming and J lost 0 bases, with 10 bases between them. The CDR3 DNA sequence: TGTGCCAGCACTATCGGTGCCTCCTACAATGAGCAGTTCTTC. Amino acid sequence: CASTIGASYNEQFF. Complete variable domain (other parts from reference TRBV2 and TRBJ2-1): EPEVTQTPSHQVTQMGQEVILRCVPISNHLYFYWYRQILGQKVEFLVSFYNNEISEKSEIFDDQFSVERPDGSNFTLKIRSTKLEDSAMYFCASTIGASYNEQFFGPGTRLTVL.

This clone was observed a few times. This chain joins TRBV7-8 and TRBJ1-5, with a possible D match to TRBD1 (5 bases). V was trimmed by 1 base and J by 4 bases, leaving 11 bases between them. CDR3 length: 15 residues. The germline gives CDR1 SGHVS, CDR2 FQNEAQ. The DNA for the CDR3 is TGTGCCAGCAGCTTAGGGCCACGGGGGAATCAGCCCCAGCATTTT. It is translated as CASSLGPRGNQPQHF.

This clone was found once. The CDR3 DNA sequence: TGTGCCAGCAGTTTGGCCCTCCAAGAGACCCAGTACTTC. Encoded protein: CASSLALQETQYF. The genes are TRBV27 and TRBJ2-5; D not resolved. The germline V gene encodes CDR1 MNHEY and CDR2 SMNVEV (reference sequence). Trimming pared 3 bases from V and 1 base from J, leaving 6 bases between. This CDR3 contains 13 residues.

The chain is built from TRBV7-9 and TRBJ2-3, with a tentative D call TRBD2 (5 bases). Trimming pared 4 bases from V and 1 base from J, leaving 9 bases between. The CDR3 is 14 amino acids. Germline loops: CDR1 SEHNR, CDR2 FQNEAQ (reference sequence). In DNA, the CDR3 is TGTGCCAGCAGCTCGCTGGAGGGCACAGATACGCAGTATTTT. Translating gives CASSSLEGTDTQYF.

This clone showed up just a few times. The genes are TRBV11-2 and TRBJ2-5; 7 bases fit TRBD1. Germline V gene lookup returns CDR1 SGHAT and CDR2 FQNNGV. CDR3 length equals 15 residues. V lost 5 bases and J lost 0; bases outside the gene matches: 6. CDR3 amino acids: CASSPQGGYQETQYF. The CDR3 nucleotides are TGTGCCAGCAGCCCCCAAGGGGGCTACCAAGAGACCCAGTACTTC. The entire variable domain, with the rest obtained from reference TRBV11-2 and TRBJ2-5, is as follows: EAGVAQSPRYKIIEKRQSVAFWCNPISGHATLYWYQQILGQGPKLLIQFQNNGVVDDSQLPKDRFSAERLKGVDSTLKIQPAKLEDSAVYLCASSPQGGYQETQYFGPGTRLLVL.

The chain carries TRBV6-1 and TRBJ2-7; 8 bases fit TRBD2. In germline, CDR1 is MNHNS, CDR2 SASEGT. Losses at the gene ends were 5 bases for V and 2 bases for J; bases not matched to a gene: 5. The CDR3 spans 14 residues. DNA of the CDR3: TGTGCCAGCAGTAGTAGCGGGACCACCTACGAGCAGTACTTC. Amino acid sequence: CASSSSGTTYEQYF.

The chain couples TRBV7-3 to TRBJ1-1; 10 positions agree with TRBD1. This CDR3 is 14 amino acids long. After removal of 6 bases from V and 5 bases from J, the junction contained 6 bases not matched to a gene. The germline CDR1 and CDR2 sequences are SGHTA and FQGTGA. CDR3 residues: CASSRGQGGTEAFF. The CDR3 DNA follows: TGTGCCAGCAGTCGCGGACAGGGGGGAACTGAAGCTTTCTTT.

The gene calls are TRBV11-1 and TRBJ2-5, with 7 bases fitting TRBD1. This CDR3 is built from 16 residues. The junction had 12 bases not matched to a gene; V was cut back by 5 bases and J by 3 bases. Germline V gene data show CDR1 as SGHAT and CDR2 as FQDESV (reference sequence). The CDR3 is CASSVQGSTLKETQYF. For the CDR3, the DNA is TGTGCCAGCAGCGTACAGGGGAGCACTCTCAAAGAGACCCAGTACTTC.

In DNA, the CDR3 is TGTGCCAGCAGCCCGGACAGGGGATATCAGCCCCAGCATTTT. This translates into CASSPDRGYQPQHF. The rearrangement uses TRBV28 and TRBJ1-5; 9 bases align to TRBD1. V lost 6 bases to trimming and J lost 5 bases; unmatched junction nucleotides: 5. Germline-derived CDR1 and CDR2 are MDHEN and SYDVKM. There are 14 residues in the CDR3.

V and J are TRBV3-1 (or the pseudogene TRBV3-2) and TRBJ2-7; 9 nucleotides match TRBD2. This CDR3 has 14 residues. J lost 5 bases, V lost 8 bases, and 10 bases had no gene match. From germline, CDR1 is LGHDT and CDR2 YNNKEL (reference sequence). The CDR3 loop is CASSAGGPSDEQYF. CDR3 DNA sequence: TGTGCCAGCTCGGCGGGAGGGCCGTCCGACGAGCAGTACTTC.

The chain has TRBV12-3 or TRBV12-4 and TRBJ2-7; D is uncertain. V was clipped by 6 bases and J by 5 bases, with 11 bases between them. CDR3 size: 12 residues. The CDR3 nucleotides read TGTGCCAGCAGCCCCCTTAATGACGAGCAGTACTTC. Protein product: CASSPLNDEQYF.

This chain joins TRBV5-4 and TRBJ1-2; no clear D gene. Trimming left V 3 bases short and J 4 bases short, with 10 bases between. Germline lookup yields CDR1 SGHNT and CDR2 YYREEE (reference sequence). CDR3 length: 13 residues. The DNA of the CDR3 is TGTGCCAGCAGCTCGGACGGGATCTATGGCTACACCTTC. The encoded protein is CASSSDGIYGYTF.

The chain couples TRBV30 to TRBJ2-1; maybe TRBD1 (6 bases). Trimming left V 3 bases short and J 6 bases short, with 15 bases between. The CDR3 is 14 residues long. From germline, CDR1 is GTSNPN and CDR2 SVGIG (reference sequence). The CDR3 protein is CAWSRSGQLNEQFF. The CDR3 DNA follows: TGTGCCTGGAGCCGAAGCGGACAGCTCAATGAGCAGTTCTTC.

This clone was picked up many times. This chain links TRBV7-9 with TRBJ1-1; TRBD1 is a possible D gene (5 bases). This CDR3 comprises 13 residues. The V gene's germline CDR1 is SEHNR and CDR2 FQNEAQ (reference sequence). V lost 4 bases, J lost 7 bases, and 13 bases lay in between. CDR3 amino acids: CASSSKGPVEAFF. As DNA, the CDR3 is TGTGCCAGCAGCTCGAAGGGGCCTGTTGAAGCTTTCTTT.

This chain joins TRBV4-1 and TRBJ1-4, with 7 bases matching TRBD1. Germline V CDR1 and CDR2: MGHRA, YSYEKL. This CDR3 region has 16 residues. With V trimmed by 5 bases and J by 5 bases, 11 bases remained unmatched. Here the CDR3 DNA reads TGCGCCAGCAGCTTGAACGCCGGGACAGTGAATGAAAAACTGTTTTTT. As protein: CASSLNAGTVNEKLFF.